The T cell receptor (beta chain) under discussion was sequenced for a study of blood T cell repertoires in COVID-19. Study details: Acute-phase and convalescent COVID-19 samples originated in the United States, Italy and Spain.

Measured with immunoSEQ multiplex PCR; TCRdb has only the in-frame clones, and not every one. The sample holds roughly 320,000 clones; approximately 86% are singletons and the top ten take over 1%. This clone was counted a few times. Trimming pared 4 bases from V and 1 base from J, leaving 8 bases between. This CDR3 spans 14 amino acids. Germline V lookup: CDR1 SNHLY, CDR2 FYNNEI. What was sequenced was peripheral blood. This chain joins TRBV2 and TRBJ1-5; D unclear. The receptor was isolated from a man between 65 and 85 years old with acute or convalescent COVID-19. This CDR3 is CASSGGGSNQPQHF. The CDR3 DNA sequence: TGTGCCAGCAGTGGCGGCGGAAGCAATCAGCCCCAGCATTTT. Full variable domain (outside the CDR3, taken from reference TRBV2 and TRBJ1-5): EPEVTQTPSHQVTQMGQEVILRCVPISNHLYFYWYRQILGQKVEFLVSFYNNEISEKSEIFDDQFSVERPDGSNFTLKIRSTKLEDSAMYFCASSGGGSNQPQHFGDGTRLSIL.